The source of this TCR beta chain is a study of patients and donors after allogeneic stem cell transplantation. The germline V and J ends were trimmed by 3 bases and 3 bases, with 2 bases remaining between them. The CDR3 is 11 residues long. Germline CDR1 and CDR2: SGHAT and FQNNGV. In TCRdb, the RT-PCR reads were re-called with MiXCR into one record per CDR3 protein. This table holds tens of thousands of distinct CDR3 sequences, about 28% found once. This clonotype was sampled from a human donor who was either an allogeneic HSCT recipient or a stem cell or donor lymphocyte infusion donor (not recorded which). It is not recorded whose cells these are; they may come from a transplant donor. The chain has TRBV11-2 and TRBJ2-5; D gene ambiguous. The sequenced sample consisted of blood, either unsorted or a sorted T cell fraction (not recorded which). CDR3 sequence reads: CASSFEETQYF. The CDR3 bases are TGTGCCAGCAGCTTCGAAGAGACCCAGTACTTC.